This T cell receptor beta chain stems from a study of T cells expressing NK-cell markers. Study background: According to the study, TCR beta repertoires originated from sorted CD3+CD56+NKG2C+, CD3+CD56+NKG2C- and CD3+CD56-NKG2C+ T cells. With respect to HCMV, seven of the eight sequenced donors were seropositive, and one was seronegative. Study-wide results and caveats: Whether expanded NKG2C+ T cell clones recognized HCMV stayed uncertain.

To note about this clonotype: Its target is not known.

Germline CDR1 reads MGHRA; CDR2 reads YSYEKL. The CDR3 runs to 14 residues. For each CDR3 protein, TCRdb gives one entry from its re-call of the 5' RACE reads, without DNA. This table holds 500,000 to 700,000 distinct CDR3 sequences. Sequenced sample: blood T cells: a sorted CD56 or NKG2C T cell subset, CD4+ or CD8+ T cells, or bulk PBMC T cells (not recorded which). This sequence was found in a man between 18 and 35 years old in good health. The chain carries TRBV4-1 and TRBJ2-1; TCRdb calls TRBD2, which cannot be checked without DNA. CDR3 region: CASPGLAGEIEQFF.